This T cell receptor (beta chain) is from a study of blood T cell repertoires in COVID-19. The wider study: COVID-19 samples from acute and convalescent phases originated in the United States, Italy and Spain.

Libraries were prepared by immunoSEQ multiplex PCR; TCRdb keeps only in-frame clonotypes and omits some of them. The data show some 500,000 clones, 85% to 90% seen once. Membership in each cohort depended on participant-reported clinical history. Resolution of symptoms, clearance, or two negative PCRs was present in recovered Cohort 3 donors. The V gene's germline CDR1 is MGHDK and CDR2 SYGVNS. CDR3 length: 14 amino acids. With 6 bases removed from V and 2 bases from J, the gap between germline ends came to 14 bases. The sequenced sample consisted of PBMCs or T cells enriched from blood (not recorded which). This TCR was sampled from a woman between 35 and 50 years old who had recovered from COVID-19. The V gene is TRBV25-1, the J gene TRBJ2-7; D ambiguous. CDR3 coding DNA: TGTGCCAGCAGCCACCCAGTTCTGACCTACGAGCAGTACTTC. Protein sequence: CASSHPVLTYEQYF.